Listed below are T cell receptor beta chains from one sample, sequenced in a study of T cell responses to AZD1222 COVID-19 vaccine. Profiling relied on immunoSEQ multiplex PCR, and the TCRdb table lists in-frame clones only, not all of them. Of around 140,000 clones listed, more than 85% were seen once; the top ten hold approximately 1.6%. The specimen was peripheral blood, collected on day 0 of AZD1222 vaccination. These receptors were obtained from an adult in good health. The CDR3 runs from the conserved cysteine through the conserved F or W. D genes are given only for firm matches. Clone sizes are given selectively: once, few, many, or a class where the clone is expanded.

d_call	clone_size	v_call	j_call	cdr3_nt	cdr3_aa
TRBD1	once	TRBV24-1	TRBJ1-2	TGTGCCACCAGCGGACAGGGCAACTATGGCTACACCTTC	CATSGQGNYGYTF
.	.	TRBV19	TRBJ1-3	TGTGCCAGTAGTATTGAGGTTTCTGGAAACACCATATATTTT	CASSIEVSGNTIYF
TRBD1	.	TRBV7-9	TRBJ1-1	TGTGCCAGCAGCGTCACAGGGGCAGCTTTCTTT	CASSVTGAAFF
.	.	TRBV18	TRBJ1-5	TGTGCCAGCTCATTATTGGCCCAAGGACCTAGCAATCAGCCCCAGCATTTT	CASSLLAQGPSNQPQHF
.	.	TRBV7-9	TRBJ1-2	TGTGCCAGCAGCTTAGAGGTCAGCCCCTATGGCTACACCTTC	CASSLEVSPYGYTF
.	.	TRBV4-3	TRBJ1-6	TGCGCCAGCAGCCAAGCCCAGGACTATAATTCACCCCTCCACTTT	CASSQAQDYNSPLHF
.	.	TRBV6-6	TRBJ1-1	TGTGCCACCTACAGAAGCACTGAAGCTTTCTTT	CATYRSTEAFF
.	once	TRBV5-1	TRBJ1-2	TGCGCCAGCAGCTTGGACAGTCCCCCAGCGCATCGTTTCACCTTC	CASSLDSPPAHRFTF
.	.	TRBV3-1/TRBV3-2	TRBJ2-1	TGTGCCAGCAGCCCGGGACCTGAGCAGTTCTTC	CASSPGPEQFF
.	few	TRBV6-5	TRBJ1-2	TGTGCCAGCAGTCCTACAAGGACCTACCAATATGGCTACACCTTC	CASSPTRTYQYGYTF
.	.	TRBV28	TRBJ1-1	TGTGCCAGCAGTTTCCGTAACACTGAAGCTTTCTTT	CASSFRNTEAFF
TRBD2	.	TRBV9	TRBJ2-2	TGTGCCAGCAGCCCCTCCCTTGGAGCGGGAGCCTCGGCCGGGGAGCTGTTTTTT	CASSPSLGAGASAGELFF
.	.	TRBV14	TRBJ2-4	TGTGCCAGCAGCCAAGAAGGCAGGGGAAACATTCAGTACTTC	CASSQEGRGNIQYF
.	.	TRBV19	TRBJ2-3	TGTGCCAGTAGTCCCCGGGGGAAAGATACGCAGTATTTT	CASSPRGKDTQYF
.	.	TRBV19	TRBJ2-7	TGTGCCAGTACCAAGGACAAGTCCTCCTACGAGCAGTACTTC	CASTKDKSSYEQYF
TRBD1	.	TRBV7-9	TRBJ1-1	TGTGCCAGCACCCCTACAGGGGGCACTGAAGCTTTCTTT	CASTPTGGTEAFF
TRBD2	.	TRBV3-1/TRBV3-2	TRBJ2-7	TGTGCCAGCAGCCTGGGGGTAGCGGGAGGTAGGGAGCAGTACTTC	CASSLGVAGGREQYF
TRBD1	.	TRBV12-5	TRBJ2-1	TGTGCTAGTGGTTACGGGACAGGGGGCGGGAATGAGCAGTTCTTC	CASGYGTGGGNEQFF
.	.	TRBV5-5	TRBJ2-3	TGTGCCAGCAGTTTTATTACTCAGAGGGTCACAGATACGCAGTATTTT	CASSFITQRVTDTQYF
.	.	TRBV12-5	TRBJ2-7	TGTGCTAGTGGGGTTCTGTACGAGCAGTACTTC	CASGVLYEQYF
.	.	TRBV4-3	TRBJ1-2	TGCGCCAGCAGCCAAGATCTGAATGGCTACACCTTC	CASSQDLNGYTF
TRBD1	.	TRBV9	TRBJ1-6	TGTGCCAGCAGCGTACGGCGGACAGGGTATAATTCACCCCTCCACTTT	CASSVRRTGYNSPLHF
.	.	TRBV2	TRBJ1-2	TGTGCCATCCGGGCTTCAAACTATGGCTACACCTTC	CAIRASNYGYTF
.	once	TRBV2	TRBJ1-4	TGTGCCAGCGTGCAGGGGATTAATGAAAAACTGTTTTTT	CASVQGINEKLFF
.	once	TRBV28	TRBJ1-2	TGTGCCAGCGCCGGGCCTAACTATGGCTACACCTTC	CASAGPNYGYTF
.	.	TRBV12-5	TRBJ1-1	TGTGCTAGTGGTTTGGTCAGGACTGAAGCTTTCTTT	CASGLVRTEAFF
.	few	TRBV7-9	TRBJ1-3	TGTGCCAGCAGCTTAGGGGGGACCGCCTCTGGAAACACCATATATTTT	CASSLGGTASGNTIYF
.	.	TRBV30	TRBJ1-4	TGTGCCTGCTCTGGATGGGGTGGGAATGAAAAACTGTTTTTT	CACSGWGGNEKLFF
.	.	TRBV6-5	TRBJ1-4	TGTGCCAGCAGTCCAGGGAGAAATGAAAAACTGTTTTTT	CASSPGRNEKLFF
.	.	TRBV7-8	TRBJ1-6	TGTGCCAGCAGCCTCTGGGGGAGGCTTAATTCACCCCTCCACTTT	CASSLWGRLNSPLHF
TRBD2	.	TRBV5-4	TRBJ2-1	TGTGCCAGCAGCCCTGATTTGGGGGGGGGTTACAATGAGCAGTTCTTC	CASSPDLGGGYNEQFF
.	.	TRBV3-1/TRBV3-2	TRBJ1-4	TGTGCCAGCAGCCCAAACTCGGAAAAACTGTTTTTT	CASSPNSEKLFF
TRBD1	.	TRBV9	TRBJ2-7	TGTGCCAGCGGCCCTCGACAGGGCCACGAGCAGTACTTC	CASGPRQGHEQYF
.	.	TRBV6-1	TRBJ2-7	TGTGCCAGCAGTGAATTTTACGAGCAGTACTTC	CASSEFYEQYF
TRBD2	.	TRBV28	TRBJ2-7	TGTGCCAGCAGTTTCGGACTAGCGGGAGGGCCGGCCGAGCAGTACTTC	CASSFGLAGGPAEQYF
.	.	TRBV30	TRBJ1-3	TGTGCCTGGAGCCGAATGAGCTCTGGAAACACCATATATTTT	CAWSRMSSGNTIYF
TRBD1	.	TRBV5-1	TRBJ2-2	TGCGCCAGCAGCTCGGGGGCAGGGGGCGCGTCCGGGGAGCTGTTTTTT	CASSSGAGGASGELFF
TRBD1	once	TRBV5-4	TRBJ1-3	TGTGCCAGCAGTTACGACAGGGTGAGCGGAAACACCATATATTTT	CASSYDRVSGNTIYF
TRBD1	.	TRBV6-5	TRBJ1-2	TGTGCCAGCAGTCTACAGGGGGCTAACTATGGCTACACCTTC	CASSLQGANYGYTF
TRBD1	.	TRBV30	TRBJ1-6	TGTGCCTGGAGTGGGACAGGAGGTTCACCCCTCCACTTT	CAWSGTGGSPLHF
.	once	TRBV5-4	TRBJ1-3	TGTGCCAGCAGCTTGACAGGGACCTCTGGAAACACCATATATTTT	CASSLTGTSGNTIYF
TRBD2	.	TRBV7-2	TRBJ2-5	TGTGCCAGCAGCTTACGAACCCCTAGCGGCCGACAAGAGACCCAGTACTTC	CASSLRTPSGRQETQYF
TRBD1	.	TRBV30	TRBJ1-1	TGTGCCTGGATGCGACAGGGGGGCACTGAAGCTTTCTTT	CAWMRQGGTEAFF
.	.	TRBV18	TRBJ1-2	TGTGCCAGCTCACCCAGGGGCAGGGGAGAGGGCGGCTACACCTTC	CASSPRGRGEGGYTF
.	.	TRBV3-1/TRBV3-2	TRBJ2-2	TGTGCCAGCAGCCAGGACACCGGGGAGCTGTTTTTT	CASSQDTGELFF
.	.	TRBV4-3	TRBJ1-4	TGCGCCAGCAGCCAAGAGGGGAGGACTAATGAAAAACTGTTTTTT	CASSQEGRTNEKLFF
.	.	TRBV6-2/TRBV6-3	TRBJ2-7	TGTGCCAGCAGCATCTGGGAATACGAGCAGTACTTC	CASSIWEYEQYF
.	few	TRBV30	TRBJ2-7	TGTGCCTGGAGTGTAGTCGGAATAGAGCAGTACTTC	CAWSVVGIEQYF
.	.	TRBV5-1	TRBJ2-7	TGCGCCAGCAGCTTGAGTGTGCTATCCTACGAGCAGTACTTC	CASSLSVLSYEQYF
.	.	TRBV7-2	TRBJ2-7	TGTGCCAGCAGCCAGAGGGCAGGCTACGAGCAGTACTTC	CASSQRAGYEQYF
.	.	TRBV19	TRBJ1-2	TGTGCCAGTAGTATAGATATAGGCGGAGGGGTACTGAACTATGGCTACACCTTC	CASSIDIGGGVLNYGYTF
.	.	TRBV10-3	TRBJ1-2	TGTGCCATCAGGACCCTGGCAGGGGAGGGCTACACCTTC	CAIRTLAGEGYTF
TRBD1	.	TRBV18	TRBJ1-5	TGTGCCAGCTCACCACCGTTAAGGGGGCAGATCAATCAGCCCCAGCATTTT	CASSPPLRGQINQPQHF
TRBD1	.	TRBV4-1	TRBJ2-7	TGCGCCAGCAGCCAAGATCCGAAAAAAAGAGGGACAGGGGCCTACGAGCAGTACTTC	CASSQDPKKRGTGAYEQYF
TRBD2	once	TRBV5-4	TRBJ2-3	TGTGCCAGCAGCTTGGCTGGGCGGGAGGGCACAGATACGCAGTATTTT	CASSLAGREGTDTQYF
.	.	TRBV18	TRBJ1-5	TGTGCCAGCTCACTTGGGACCGATCAGCCCCAGCATTTT	CASSLGTDQPQHF